The 2 T cell receptor beta chains below come from one sample, sequenced in a study of T-cell memory formation after mild COVID-19. TCRdb reanalysed the 5' RACE reads using MiXCR and keeps one entry per CDR3 protein. The sample shows 75,000 to 95,000 distinct CDR3 sequences, around 16% of them seen only once. Sequencing input: PBMCs or a T cell subset sorted from them (not recorded which). The receptors were sampled from a man aged 18 to 30 who had mild COVID-19 (a few samples of this study predate the infection). Cell type and time point are not known.

CDR3 amino acids: CAWKEGYSNQPQHF. CDR3 DNA sequence: TGTGCCTGGAAGGAGGGGTATAGCAATCAGCCCCAGCATTTT. The genes are TRBV30 and TRBJ1-5, with D maybe TRBD1 (5 bases). From germline, CDR1 is GTSNPN and CDR2 SVGIG (reference sequence). With 4 bases removed from V and 0 bases from J, the gap between germline ends came to 10 bases. The CDR3 is 14 amino acids.

This chain's CDR3 is CASSGGPGLAGTDTQYF. The CDR3 DNA sequence: TGTGCCAGCAGCGGAGGCCCGGGACTAGCGGGCACAGATACGCAGTATTTT. The rearrangement joins TRBV11-2 to TRBJ2-3; 11 nucleotides agree with TRBD2. J was trimmed by 1 base and V by 5 bases; bases with no gene match: 8. Germline values: CDR1 SGHAT, CDR2 FQNNGV. The CDR3 covers 17 residues.